The clone carrying this TCR beta chain appeared many times. Its target is not known. The data were obtained in a study of T cells after yellow fever vaccination. Study-level information: With SMART-Seq v4 Ultra Low Input, the fractions containing low cell numbers were prepared. General study points: A weaker but faster secondary response was observed, peaking on day 5 versus 15.

Universal primer sites and UMIs were introduced during 5'RACE template-switching synthesis of TCR cDNA. A single record per CDR3 protein comes from TCRdb applying MiXCR to the 5' RACE reads. The sample records 140,000 to 150,000 distinct CDR3 sequences, under 8% being singletons. This CDR3 contains 14 residues. Losses at the gene ends were 6 bases for V and 6 bases for J; bases not matched to a gene: 8. Germline V lookup: CDR1 SGHRS, CDR2 YFSETQ. This rearrangement joins TRBV5-1 to TRBJ2-1; TRBD2 agrees at 8 bases. The starting material was CD4+ T cells sorted from PBMCs, obtained 10 days after the yellow fever booster vaccination. This TCR derives from a man in his thirties or forties who received the YFV17D yellow fever vaccine. This chain's CDR3 is CASNTGGLVNEQFF. CDR3 DNA: TGCGCCAGCAACACGGGGGGGCTCGTCAATGAGCAGTTCTTC.